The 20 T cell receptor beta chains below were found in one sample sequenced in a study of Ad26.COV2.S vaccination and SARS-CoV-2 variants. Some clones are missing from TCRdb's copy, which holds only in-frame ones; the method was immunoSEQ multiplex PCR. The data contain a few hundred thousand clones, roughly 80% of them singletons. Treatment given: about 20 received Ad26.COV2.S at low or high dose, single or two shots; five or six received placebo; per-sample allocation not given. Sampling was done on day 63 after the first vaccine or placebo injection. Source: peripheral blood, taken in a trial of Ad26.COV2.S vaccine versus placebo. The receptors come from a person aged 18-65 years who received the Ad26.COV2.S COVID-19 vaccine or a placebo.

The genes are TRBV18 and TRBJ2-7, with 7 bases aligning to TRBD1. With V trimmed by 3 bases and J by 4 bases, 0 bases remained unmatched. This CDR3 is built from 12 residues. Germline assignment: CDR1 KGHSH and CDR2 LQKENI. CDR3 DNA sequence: TGTGCCAGCTCACCGACAGGGTACGAGCAGTACTTC. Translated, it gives CASSPTGYEQYF.

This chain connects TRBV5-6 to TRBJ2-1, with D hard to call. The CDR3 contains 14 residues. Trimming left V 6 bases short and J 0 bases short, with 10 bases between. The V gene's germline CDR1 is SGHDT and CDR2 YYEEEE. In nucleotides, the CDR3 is TGTGCCAGCATCGGAGAGGCCTCCTACAATGAGCAGTTCTTC. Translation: CASIGEASYNEQFF.

The CDR3 loop is CASSSSKGEDYGYTF. In nucleotides, the CDR3 is TGTGCCAGCAGCTCCTCGAAGGGGGAGGACTATGGCTACACCTTC. This chain connects TRBV13 to TRBJ1-2; tentative D call: TRBD1 (6 bases). This CDR3 is 15 amino acids long. V was pared by 4 bases and J by 3 bases, with 15 bases between. Germline CDR1 PRHDT, CDR2 FYEKMQ (reference sequence).

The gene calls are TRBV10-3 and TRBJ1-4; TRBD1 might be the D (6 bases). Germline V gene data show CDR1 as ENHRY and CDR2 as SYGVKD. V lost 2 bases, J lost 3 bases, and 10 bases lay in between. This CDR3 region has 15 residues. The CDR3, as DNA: TGTGCCATCAGTGAGATGGGGGCGGCTAATGAAAAACTGTTTTTT. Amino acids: CAISEMGAANEKLFF.

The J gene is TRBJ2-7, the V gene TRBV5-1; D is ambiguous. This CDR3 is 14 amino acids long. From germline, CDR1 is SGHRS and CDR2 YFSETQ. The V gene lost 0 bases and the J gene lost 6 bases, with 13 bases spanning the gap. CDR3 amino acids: CASSLGQPATEQYF. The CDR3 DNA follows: TGCGCCAGCAGCTTGGGGCAGCCGGCGACCGAGCAGTACTTC.

CDR3 nucleotide sequence: TGTGCCAGCAGCCCCCCATCTGCACCCTATGGCTACACCTTC. Amino acids: CASSPPSAPYGYTF. The genes are TRBV5-6 and TRBJ1-2; D not resolved. Germline CDR1 and CDR2: SGHDT and YYEEEE. V lost 4 bases and J lost 4, with 14 bases in between. The CDR3 sequence is 14 residues long. The whole variable domain, remainder taken from reference TRBV5-6 and TRBJ1-2, is DAGVTQSPTHLIKTRGQQVTLRCSPKSGHDTVSWYQQALGQGPQFIFQYYEEEERQRGNFPDRFSGHQFPNYSSELNVNALLLGDSALYLCASSPPSAPYGYTFGSGTRLTVV.

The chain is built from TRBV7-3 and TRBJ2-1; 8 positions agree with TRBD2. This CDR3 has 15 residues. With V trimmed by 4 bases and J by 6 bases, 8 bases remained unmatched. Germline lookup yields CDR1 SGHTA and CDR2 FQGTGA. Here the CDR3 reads CASSWAGTRSNEQFF. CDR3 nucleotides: TGTGCCAGCAGCTGGGCCGGGACTAGGAGCAATGAGCAGTTCTTC.

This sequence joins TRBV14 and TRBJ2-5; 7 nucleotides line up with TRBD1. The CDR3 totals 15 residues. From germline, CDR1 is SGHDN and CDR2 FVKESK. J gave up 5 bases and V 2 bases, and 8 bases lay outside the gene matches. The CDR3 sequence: CASSQLSPGQETQYF. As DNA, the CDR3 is TGTGCCAGCAGCCAATTAAGTCCGGGACAGGAGACCCAGTACTTC.

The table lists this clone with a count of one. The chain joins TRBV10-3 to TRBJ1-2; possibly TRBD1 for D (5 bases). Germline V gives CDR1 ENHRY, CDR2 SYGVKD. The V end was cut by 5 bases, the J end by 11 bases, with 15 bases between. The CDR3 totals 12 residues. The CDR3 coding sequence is TGTGCCATCAGTCACGGGACGGGCGGTTACACCTTC. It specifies CAISHGTGGYTF.

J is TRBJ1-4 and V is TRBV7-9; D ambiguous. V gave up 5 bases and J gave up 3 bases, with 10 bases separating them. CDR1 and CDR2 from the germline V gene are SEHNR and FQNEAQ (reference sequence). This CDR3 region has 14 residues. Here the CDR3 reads CASSPGAPNEKLFF. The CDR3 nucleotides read TGTGCCAGCAGCCCGGGAGCCCCTAATGAAAAACTGTTTTTT.

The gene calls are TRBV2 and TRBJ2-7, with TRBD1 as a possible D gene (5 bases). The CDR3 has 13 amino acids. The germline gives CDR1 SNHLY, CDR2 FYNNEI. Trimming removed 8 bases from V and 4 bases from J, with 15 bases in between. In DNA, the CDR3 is TGTGCCAGCCGTGTTTCCAGGGATTACGAGCAGTACTTC. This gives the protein CASRVSRDYEQYF.

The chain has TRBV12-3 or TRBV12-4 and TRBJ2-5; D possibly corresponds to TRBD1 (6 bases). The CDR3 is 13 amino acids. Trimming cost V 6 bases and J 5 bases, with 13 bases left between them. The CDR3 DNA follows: TGTGCCAGCAGCACAGGGAGCGAGGAGACCCAGTACTTC. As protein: CASSTGSEETQYF.

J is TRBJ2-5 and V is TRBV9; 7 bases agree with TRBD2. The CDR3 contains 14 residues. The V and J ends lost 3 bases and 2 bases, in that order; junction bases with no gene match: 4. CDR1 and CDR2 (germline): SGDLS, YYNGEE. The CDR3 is CASSAGTIQETQYF. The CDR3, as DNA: TGTGCCAGCAGCGCCGGGACTATACAAGAGACCCAGTACTTC.

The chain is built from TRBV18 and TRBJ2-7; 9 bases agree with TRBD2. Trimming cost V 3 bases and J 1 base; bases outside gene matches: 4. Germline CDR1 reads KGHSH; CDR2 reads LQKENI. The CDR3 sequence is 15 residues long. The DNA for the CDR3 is TGTGCCAGCTCACCTGAACTAGCGGGTTCCTACGAGCAGTACTTC. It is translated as CASSPELAGSYEQYF.

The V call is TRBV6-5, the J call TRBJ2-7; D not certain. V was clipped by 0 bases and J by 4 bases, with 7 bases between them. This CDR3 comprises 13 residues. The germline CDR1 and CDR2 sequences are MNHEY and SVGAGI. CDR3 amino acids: CASSYSNDYEQYF. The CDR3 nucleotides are TGTGCCAGCAGTTACTCGAATGATTACGAGCAGTACTTC.

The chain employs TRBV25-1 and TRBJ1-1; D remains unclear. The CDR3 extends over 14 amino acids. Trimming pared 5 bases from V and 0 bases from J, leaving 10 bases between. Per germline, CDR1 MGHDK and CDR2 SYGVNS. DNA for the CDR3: TGTGCCAGCAGTCGTGAACTCATGAACACTGAAGCTTTCTTT. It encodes CASSRELMNTEAFF.

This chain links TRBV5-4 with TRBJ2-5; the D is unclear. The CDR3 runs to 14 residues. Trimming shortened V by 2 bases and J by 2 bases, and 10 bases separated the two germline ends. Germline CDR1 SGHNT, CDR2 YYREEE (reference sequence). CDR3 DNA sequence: TGTGCCAGCAGCTTCCCTACCGGACAAGAGACCCAGTACTTC. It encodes CASSFPTGQETQYF.

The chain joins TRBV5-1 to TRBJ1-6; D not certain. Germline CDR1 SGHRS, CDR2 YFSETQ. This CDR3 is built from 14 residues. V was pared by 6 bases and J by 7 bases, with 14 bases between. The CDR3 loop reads CASKYLGSNSPLHF. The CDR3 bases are TGCGCCAGCAAATATTTGGGTTCCAATTCACCCCTCCACTTT.

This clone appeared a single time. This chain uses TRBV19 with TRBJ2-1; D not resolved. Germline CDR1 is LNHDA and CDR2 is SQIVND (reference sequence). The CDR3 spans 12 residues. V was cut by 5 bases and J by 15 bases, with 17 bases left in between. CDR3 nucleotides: TGTGCCAGTAGTCTTGGGCCCCCGCCGGCGTTCTTC. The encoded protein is CASSLGPPPAFF. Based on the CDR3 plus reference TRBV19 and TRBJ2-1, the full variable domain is DGGITQSPKYLFRKEGQNVTLSCEQNLNHDAMYWYRQDPGQGLRLIYYSQIVNDFQKGDIAEGYSVSREKKESFPLTVTSAQKNPTAFYLCASSLGPPPAFFGPGTRLTVL.

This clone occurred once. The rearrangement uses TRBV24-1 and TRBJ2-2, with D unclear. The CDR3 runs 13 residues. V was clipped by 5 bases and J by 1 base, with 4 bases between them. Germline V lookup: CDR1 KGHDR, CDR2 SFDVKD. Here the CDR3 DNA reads TGTGCCACCAGTGGGCAGAACACCGGGGAGCTGTTTTTT. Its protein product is CATSGQNTGELFF.